A selection of T cell receptor beta chains follows, all from one sample in a study of molecular identifiers for immune sequencing clone quantification. From the PCR reads, TCRdb called clonotypes with MiXCR, one entry per CDR3 protein. The sample has about 640,000 distinct CDR3 sequences, about 20% seen once. The sample consisted of naive CD8+ T cells from blood, with Jurkat cell RNA spiked in. The receptors come from a human donor in good health. Some libraries in this study had Jurkat cell RNA spiked in. Each CDR3 is given with its conserved first and last residue. Fields, in order: clone size, D gene, J gene, V gene, CDR3 protein, CDR3 DNA. A D gene is named only where the DNA matches it firmly. Size tells how often a clone was seen (once, few, many) or the class of an expanded clone, and some rows leave it out.

clone_size: many
d_call: NA
j_call: TRBJ2-6
v_call: TRBV7-9
cdr3_aa: CASSVRAASSGANVLTF
cdr3_nt: TGTGCCAGCAGCGTTCGGGCAGCGAGCTCTGGGGCCAACGTCCTGACTTTC

clone_size: NA
d_call: NA
j_call: TRBJ1-6
v_call: TRBV15
cdr3_aa: CATSRVGEFSYNSPLHF
cdr3_nt: TGTGCCACCAGCAGAGTAGGGGAATTCTCCTATAATTCACCCCTCCACTTT

clone_size: many
d_call: TRBD1
j_call: TRBJ1-5
v_call: TRBV7-9
cdr3_aa: CASSLVLGQGPNQPQHF
cdr3_nt: TGTGCCAGCAGCTTAGTCCTTGGACAGGGCCCCAATCAGCCCCAGCATTTT

clone_size: few
d_call: TRBD2
j_call: TRBJ2-3
v_call: TRBV24-1
cdr3_aa: CATNSGSTDTQYF
cdr3_nt: TGTGCCACCAATAGCGGGAGCACAGATACGCAGTATTTT

clone_size: few
d_call: TRBD2
j_call: TRBJ2-1
v_call: TRBV20-1
cdr3_aa: CSARDAFGTSAHNEQFF
cdr3_nt: TGCAGTGCTAGAGATGCTTTCGGGACTAGCGCCCACAATGAGCAGTTCTTC

clone_size: many
d_call: TRBD1
j_call: TRBJ2-7
v_call: TRBV9
cdr3_aa: CASSVDPGQIYEQYF
cdr3_nt: TGTGCCAGCAGCGTAGATCCGGGACAGATCTACGAGCAGTACTTC

clone_size: many
d_call: NA
j_call: TRBJ2-7
v_call: TRBV29-1
cdr3_aa: CSVEQGGEQYF
cdr3_nt: TGCAGCGTAGAACAGGGCGGCGAGCAGTACTTC

clone_size: many
d_call: NA
j_call: TRBJ2-3
v_call: TRBV24-1
cdr3_aa: CATSGVGLGTDTQYF
cdr3_nt: TGTGCCACCAGTGGAGTAGGGCTCGGCACAGATACGCAGTATTTT

clone_size: many
d_call: NA
j_call: TRBJ2-1
v_call: TRBV6-6
cdr3_aa: CASSYVWGRNEQFF
cdr3_nt: TGTGCCAGCAGTTATGTCTGGGGGCGCAATGAGCAGTTCTTC

clone_size: few
d_call: NA
j_call: TRBJ1-4
v_call: TRBV2
cdr3_aa: CASRALESTTNEKLFF
cdr3_nt: TGTGCCAGCAGGGCCCTCGAGAGTACAACTAATGAAAAACTGTTTTTT

clone_size: many
d_call: NA
j_call: TRBJ2-7
v_call: TRBV11-2
cdr3_aa: CASSLAPWDEQYF
cdr3_nt: TGTGCCAGCAGCTTAGCTCCATGGGACGAGCAGTACTTC

clone_size: many
d_call: NA
j_call: TRBJ2-5
v_call: TRBV24-1
cdr3_aa: CATSDGETQYF
cdr3_nt: TGTGCCACCAGTGATGGAGAGACCCAGTACTTC

clone_size: few
d_call: NA
j_call: TRBJ2-1
v_call: TRBV25-1
cdr3_aa: CASSPLVEGINNEQFF
cdr3_nt: TGTGCCAGCAGTCCCCTGGTGGAGGGGATTAACAATGAGCAGTTCTTC

clone_size: NA
d_call: NA
j_call: TRBJ1-1
v_call: TRBV27
cdr3_aa: CASSLHTGRYTEACF
cdr3_nt: TGTGCCAGCAGTTTGCATACAGGGAGGTACACTGAAGCTTGCTTT

clone_size: many
d_call: NA
j_call: TRBJ2-7
v_call: TRBV30
cdr3_aa: CAWTGNSYEQYF
cdr3_nt: TGTGCCTGGACCGGTAACTCCTACGAGCAGTACTTC

clone_size: many
d_call: NA
j_call: TRBJ1-1
v_call: TRBV4-3
cdr3_aa: CASSQAQGTEAFF
cdr3_nt: TGCGCCAGCAGCCAAGCACAGGGCACTGAAGCTTTCTTT